The text below deals with one T cell receptor (beta chain). Its target is not known. Researchers made TCR beta libraries by using iRepertoire HTBI primers and running Arm-PCR on CDR3 regions. TCRdb reprocessed the multiplex PCR reads with MiXCR, giving one entry per CDR3 protein. The sample consists of fewer than 450,000 distinct CDR3 sequences, 15% of them appearing once. This sample was taken from a study of regulatory T cells in long-lasting Graves disease. General study points: Persistent disease samples used TRBV28, TRBJ1-2 and TRBJ2-5 preferentially. Whereas new patients shared about 980 public clonotypes, persistent patients shared more, at about 3,000.

Trimming at V came to 8 bases and at J to 5 bases, leaving 13 bases not matched to a gene. Germline CDR1 is SEHNR and CDR2 is FQNEAQ (reference sequence). The CDR3 runs 18 residues. Time point indicated: newly diagnosed GD, antithyroid drugs for less than 3 months. PBMC RNA served as the TCR library source. These sequences were also reported in another study, on T cells in Graves' hyperthyroidism and ophthalmopathy. From that paper: Researchers ran a first-round RT-PCR on the TCR CDR3 using the HTBI primer set.

The gene calls are TRBV7-9 and TRBJ2-2; the match to TRBD2 covers 14 bases. This clonotype was sampled from a woman aged 40 to 50 with Graves disease. The material sequenced was peripheral blood mononuclear cells (PBMCs), taken at new diagnosis, from a patient treated with antithyroid drugs. CDR3 coding DNA: TGTGCCAGCCATGATTGGATAGGGACTAGCGGGAGAACCGGGGAGCTGTTTTTT. Its protein is CASHDWIGTSGRTGELFF.